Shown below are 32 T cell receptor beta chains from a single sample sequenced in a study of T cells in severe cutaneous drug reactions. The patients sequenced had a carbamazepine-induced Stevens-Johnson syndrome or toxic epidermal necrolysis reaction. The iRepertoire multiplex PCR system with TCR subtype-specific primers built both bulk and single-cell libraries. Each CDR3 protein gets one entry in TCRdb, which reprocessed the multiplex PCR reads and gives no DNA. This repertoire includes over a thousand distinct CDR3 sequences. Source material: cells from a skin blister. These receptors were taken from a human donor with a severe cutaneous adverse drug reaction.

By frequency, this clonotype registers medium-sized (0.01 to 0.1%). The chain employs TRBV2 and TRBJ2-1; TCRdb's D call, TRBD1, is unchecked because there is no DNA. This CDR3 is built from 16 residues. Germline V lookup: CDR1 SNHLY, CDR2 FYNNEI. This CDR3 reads CASSPRGFNGGNEQFF.

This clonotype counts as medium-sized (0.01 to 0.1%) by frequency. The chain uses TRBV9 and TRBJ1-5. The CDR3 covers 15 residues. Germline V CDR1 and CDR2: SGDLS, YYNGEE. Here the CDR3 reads CASSVEGYSNQPQHF.

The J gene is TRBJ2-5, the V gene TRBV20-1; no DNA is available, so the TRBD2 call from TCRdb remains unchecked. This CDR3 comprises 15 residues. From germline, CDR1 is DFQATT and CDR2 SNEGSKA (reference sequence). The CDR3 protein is CSASTGSRRGETQYF.

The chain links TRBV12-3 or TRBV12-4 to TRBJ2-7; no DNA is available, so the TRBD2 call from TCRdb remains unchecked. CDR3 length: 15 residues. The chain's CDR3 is CASTSSGTRAYEQYF.

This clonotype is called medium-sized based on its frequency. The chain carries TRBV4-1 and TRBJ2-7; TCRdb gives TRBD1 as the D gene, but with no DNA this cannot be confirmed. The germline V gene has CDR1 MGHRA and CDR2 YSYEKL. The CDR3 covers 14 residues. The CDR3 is CASSQPGGRPEQYF.

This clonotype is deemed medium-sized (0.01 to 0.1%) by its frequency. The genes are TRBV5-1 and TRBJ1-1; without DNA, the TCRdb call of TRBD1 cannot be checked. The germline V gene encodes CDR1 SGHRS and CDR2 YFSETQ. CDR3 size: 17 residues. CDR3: CASSKPGGLELKTEAFF.

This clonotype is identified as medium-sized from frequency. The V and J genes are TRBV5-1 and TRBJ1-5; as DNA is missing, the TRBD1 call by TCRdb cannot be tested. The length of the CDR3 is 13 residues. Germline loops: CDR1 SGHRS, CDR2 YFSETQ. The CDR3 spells CASSPQGNQPQHF.

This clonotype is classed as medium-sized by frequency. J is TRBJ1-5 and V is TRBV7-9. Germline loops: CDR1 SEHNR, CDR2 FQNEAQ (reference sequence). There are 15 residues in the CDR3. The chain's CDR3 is CASSLGSGSNQPQHF.

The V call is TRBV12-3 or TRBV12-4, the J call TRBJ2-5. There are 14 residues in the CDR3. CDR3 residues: CASSLVGRWETQYF.

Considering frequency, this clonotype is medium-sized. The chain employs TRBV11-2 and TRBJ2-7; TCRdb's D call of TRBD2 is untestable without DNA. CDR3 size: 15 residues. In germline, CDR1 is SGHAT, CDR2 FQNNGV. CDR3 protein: CASRWDSRTNGEQYF.

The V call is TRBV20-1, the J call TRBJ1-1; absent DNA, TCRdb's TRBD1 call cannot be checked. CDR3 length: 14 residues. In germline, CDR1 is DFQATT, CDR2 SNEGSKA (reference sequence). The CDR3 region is CSARGAGTGTEAFF.

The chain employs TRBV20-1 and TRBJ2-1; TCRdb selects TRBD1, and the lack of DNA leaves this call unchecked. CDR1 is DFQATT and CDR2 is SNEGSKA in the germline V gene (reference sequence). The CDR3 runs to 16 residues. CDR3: CSAAPEGQGSYNEQFF.

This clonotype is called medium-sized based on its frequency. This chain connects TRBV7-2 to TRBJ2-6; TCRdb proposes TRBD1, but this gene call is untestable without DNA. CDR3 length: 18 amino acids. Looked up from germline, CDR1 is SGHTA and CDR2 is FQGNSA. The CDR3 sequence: CASSPLGQHFSGANVLTF.

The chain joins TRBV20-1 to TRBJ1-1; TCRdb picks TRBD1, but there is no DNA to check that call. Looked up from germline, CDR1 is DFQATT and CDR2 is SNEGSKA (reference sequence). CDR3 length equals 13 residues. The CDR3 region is CSAKPGQGSVAFF.

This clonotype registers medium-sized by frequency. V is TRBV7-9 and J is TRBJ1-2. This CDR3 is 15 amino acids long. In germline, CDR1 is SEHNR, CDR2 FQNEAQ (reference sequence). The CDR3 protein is CASNLLAGGGNGYTF.

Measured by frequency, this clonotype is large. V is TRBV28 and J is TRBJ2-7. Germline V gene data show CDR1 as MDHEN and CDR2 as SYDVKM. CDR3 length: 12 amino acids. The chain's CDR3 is CASRETSYEQYF.

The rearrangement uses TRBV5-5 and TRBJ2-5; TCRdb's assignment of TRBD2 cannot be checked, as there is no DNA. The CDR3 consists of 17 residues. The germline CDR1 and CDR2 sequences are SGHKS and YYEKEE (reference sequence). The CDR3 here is CASSLGLAGGIQETQYF.

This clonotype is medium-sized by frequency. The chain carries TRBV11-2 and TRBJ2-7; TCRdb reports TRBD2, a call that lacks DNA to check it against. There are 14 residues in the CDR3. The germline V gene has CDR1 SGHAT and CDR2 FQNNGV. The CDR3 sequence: CASSPREATYEQYF.

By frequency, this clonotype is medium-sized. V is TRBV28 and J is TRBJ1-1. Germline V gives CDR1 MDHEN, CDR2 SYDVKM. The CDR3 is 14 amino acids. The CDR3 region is CASSPPAARAEAFF.

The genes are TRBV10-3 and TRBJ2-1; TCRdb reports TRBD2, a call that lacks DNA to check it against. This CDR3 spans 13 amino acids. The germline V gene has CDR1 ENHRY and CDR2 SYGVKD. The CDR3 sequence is CAISESGTSPQFF.

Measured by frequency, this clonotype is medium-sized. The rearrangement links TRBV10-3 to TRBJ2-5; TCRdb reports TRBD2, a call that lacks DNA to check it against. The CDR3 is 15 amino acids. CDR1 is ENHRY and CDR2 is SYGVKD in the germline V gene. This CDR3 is CAISESLGRQETQYF.

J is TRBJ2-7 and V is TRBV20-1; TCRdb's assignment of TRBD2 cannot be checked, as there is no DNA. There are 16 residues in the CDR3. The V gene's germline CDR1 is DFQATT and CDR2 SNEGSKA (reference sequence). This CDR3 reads CSAHPSLTSGSSEQYF.

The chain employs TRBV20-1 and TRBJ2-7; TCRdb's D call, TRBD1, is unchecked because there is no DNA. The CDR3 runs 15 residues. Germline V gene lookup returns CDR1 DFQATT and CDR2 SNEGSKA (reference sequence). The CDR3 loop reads CSARPAGRKPYEQYF.

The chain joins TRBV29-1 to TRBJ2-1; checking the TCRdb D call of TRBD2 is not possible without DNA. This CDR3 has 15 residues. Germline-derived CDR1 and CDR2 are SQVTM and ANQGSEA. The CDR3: CSVGGLAGGYNEQFF.

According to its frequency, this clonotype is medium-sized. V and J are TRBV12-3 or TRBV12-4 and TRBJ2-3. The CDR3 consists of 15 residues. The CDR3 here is CASSFSGSGTDTQYF.

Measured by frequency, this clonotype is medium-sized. This CDR3 reads CASSSRDFMETQYF. The chain links TRBV28 to TRBJ2-5; the D call from TCRdb, TRBD2, cannot be confirmed without DNA. CDR1 is MDHEN and CDR2 is SYDVKM in the germline V gene. The CDR3 is 14 amino acids.

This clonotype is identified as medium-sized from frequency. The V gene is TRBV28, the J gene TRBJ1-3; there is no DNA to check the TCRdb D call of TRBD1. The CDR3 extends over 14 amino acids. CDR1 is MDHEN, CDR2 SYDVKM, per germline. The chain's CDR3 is CASVGANSGNTIYF.

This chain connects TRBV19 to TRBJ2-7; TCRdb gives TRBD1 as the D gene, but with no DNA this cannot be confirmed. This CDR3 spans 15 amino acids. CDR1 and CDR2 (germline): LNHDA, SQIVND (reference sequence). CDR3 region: CASSKFAGIGYEQYF.

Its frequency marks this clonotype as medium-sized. CDR3 in amino acids: CASSLGGVMNTEAFF. The J gene is TRBJ1-1, the V gene TRBV12-3 or TRBV12-4; as DNA is missing, the TRBD1 call by TCRdb cannot be tested. The CDR3 runs 15 residues.

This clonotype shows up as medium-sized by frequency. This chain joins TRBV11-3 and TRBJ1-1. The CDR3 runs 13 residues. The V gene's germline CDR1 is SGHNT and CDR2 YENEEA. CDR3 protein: CASSLVFNTEAFF.

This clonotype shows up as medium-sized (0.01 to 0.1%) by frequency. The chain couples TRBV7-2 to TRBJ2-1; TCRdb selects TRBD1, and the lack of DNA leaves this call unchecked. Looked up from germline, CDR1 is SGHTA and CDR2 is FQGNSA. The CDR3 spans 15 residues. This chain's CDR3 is CASSLWRRPYNEQFF.

This CDR3 reads CSVEVPGFPYEQYF. The chain combines TRBV29-1 with TRBJ2-7; with no DNA, the TCRdb D assignment of TRBD1 cannot be verified. The CDR3 is 14 amino acids. In germline, CDR1 is SQVTM, CDR2 ANQGSEA.